This T cell receptor (beta chain) was sequenced during a study of early T cells in non-severe SARS-CoV-2 infection. Across the study: Sequencing of bulk RNA from unsorted whole blood was done, without chain pairing.

This clonotype was found a few times. What it binds is unknown. The protocol attached unique molecular identifiers to individual cDNA molecules. In TCRdb, the 5' RACE reads were re-called with MiXCR into one record per CDR3 protein. The sample has about 46,000 distinct CDR3 sequences, about 9.3% seen once; the top ten hold about 15%. Study conclusions and caveats: Reliance on VDJdb matching favored anti-spike CD8 responses; private and CD4 specificities were missed.

Germline V gene lookup returns CDR1 DFQATT and CDR2 SNEGSKA (reference sequence). The CDR3 consists of 15 residues. Trimming removed 3 bases from V and 3 bases from J, with 16 bases in between. The sample consisted of whole blood. The clonotype originates from an adult who was a healthcare worker with PCR-confirmed SARS-CoV-2 infection or an uninfected control (not recorded which). This rearrangement joins TRBV20-1 to TRBJ2-3, with a tentative D call TRBD2 (6 bases). The CDR3 is CSASQAGRKTDTQYF. The CDR3 DNA is TGCAGTGCTAGCCAGGCAGGGAGGAAAACAGATACGCAGTATTTT.